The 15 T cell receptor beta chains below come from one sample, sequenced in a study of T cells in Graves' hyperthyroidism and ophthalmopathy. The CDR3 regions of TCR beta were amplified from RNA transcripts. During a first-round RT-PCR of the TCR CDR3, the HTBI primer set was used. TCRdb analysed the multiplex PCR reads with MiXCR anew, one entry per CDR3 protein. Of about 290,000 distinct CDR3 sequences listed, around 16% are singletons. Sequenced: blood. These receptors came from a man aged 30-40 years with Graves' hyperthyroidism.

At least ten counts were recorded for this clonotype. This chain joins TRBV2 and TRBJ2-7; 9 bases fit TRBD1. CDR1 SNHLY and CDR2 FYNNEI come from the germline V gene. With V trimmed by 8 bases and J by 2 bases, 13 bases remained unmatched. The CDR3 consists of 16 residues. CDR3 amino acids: CASPKVPGQGAYEQYF. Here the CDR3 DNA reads TGTGCCAGCCCAAAGGTCCCGGGACAGGGAGCCTACGAGCAGTACTTC.

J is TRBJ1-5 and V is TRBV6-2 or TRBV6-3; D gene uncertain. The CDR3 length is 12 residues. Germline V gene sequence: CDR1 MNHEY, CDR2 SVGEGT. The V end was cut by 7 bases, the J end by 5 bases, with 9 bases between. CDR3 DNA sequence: TGTGCCAGCATCTCCGGGGATCAGCCCCAGCATTTT. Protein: CASISGDQPQHF.

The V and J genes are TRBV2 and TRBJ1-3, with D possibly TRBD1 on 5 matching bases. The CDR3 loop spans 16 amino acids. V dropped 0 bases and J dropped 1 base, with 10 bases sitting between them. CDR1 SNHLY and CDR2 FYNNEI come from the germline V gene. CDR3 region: CASSEAGRVSGNTIYF. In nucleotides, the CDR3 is TGTGCCAGCAGTGAAGCGGGCAGGGTGTCTGGAAACACCATATATTTT.

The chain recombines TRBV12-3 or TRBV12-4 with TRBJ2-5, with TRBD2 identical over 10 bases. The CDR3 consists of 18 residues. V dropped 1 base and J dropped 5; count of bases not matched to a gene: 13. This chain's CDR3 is CASSLGLRLAGGTETQYF. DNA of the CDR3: TGTGCCAGCAGTTTAGGTTTGCGACTAGCGGGTGGAACGGAGACCCAGTACTTC.

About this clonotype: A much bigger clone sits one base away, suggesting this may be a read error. The CDR3 DNA is TGTGCCGGCAGTGGAGGGACCGCCGGCGAGCAGTACTTC. Amino acids: CAGSGGTAGEQYF. The chain couples TRBV2 to TRBJ2-7, with D maybe TRBD2 (6 bases). The CDR3 has 13 residues. Per the germline V gene, CDR1 is SNHLY and CDR2 is FYNNEI.

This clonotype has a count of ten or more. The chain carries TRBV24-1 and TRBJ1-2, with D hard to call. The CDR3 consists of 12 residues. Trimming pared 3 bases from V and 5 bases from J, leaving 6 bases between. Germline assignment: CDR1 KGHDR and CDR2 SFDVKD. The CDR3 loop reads CATSDPGYGYTF. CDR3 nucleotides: TGTGCCACCAGTGATCCCGGGTATGGCTACACCTTC.

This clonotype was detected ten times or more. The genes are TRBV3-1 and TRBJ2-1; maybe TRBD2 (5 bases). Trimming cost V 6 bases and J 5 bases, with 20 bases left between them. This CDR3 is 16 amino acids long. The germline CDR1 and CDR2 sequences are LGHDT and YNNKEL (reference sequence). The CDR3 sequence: CASRLRLSGANNEQFF. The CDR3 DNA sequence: TGTGCCAGCAGACTACGACTAAGCGGAGCCAACAATGAGCAGTTCTTC.

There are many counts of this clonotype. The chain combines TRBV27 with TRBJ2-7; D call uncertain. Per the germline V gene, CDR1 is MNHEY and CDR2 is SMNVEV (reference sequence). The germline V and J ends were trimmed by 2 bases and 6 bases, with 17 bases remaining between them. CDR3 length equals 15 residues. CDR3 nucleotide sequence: TGTGCCAGCAGTTTACTCGGTGCATCCCCCCTCGAGCAGTACTTC. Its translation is CASSLLGASPLEQYF.

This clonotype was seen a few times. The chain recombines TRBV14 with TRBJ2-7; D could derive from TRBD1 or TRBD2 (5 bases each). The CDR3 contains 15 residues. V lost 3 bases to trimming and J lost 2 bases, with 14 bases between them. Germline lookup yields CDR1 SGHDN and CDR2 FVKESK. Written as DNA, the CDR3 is TGTGCCAGCAGCCATTACGCCGGGGCCCCCTACGAGCAGTACTTC. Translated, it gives CASSHYAGAPYEQYF.

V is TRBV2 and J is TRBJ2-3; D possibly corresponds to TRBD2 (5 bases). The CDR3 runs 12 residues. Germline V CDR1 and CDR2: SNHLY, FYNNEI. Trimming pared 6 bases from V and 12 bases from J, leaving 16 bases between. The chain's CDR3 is CASRQGLSGQYF. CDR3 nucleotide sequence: TGTGCCAGCAGGCAAGGGTTATCGGGACAGTATTTT.

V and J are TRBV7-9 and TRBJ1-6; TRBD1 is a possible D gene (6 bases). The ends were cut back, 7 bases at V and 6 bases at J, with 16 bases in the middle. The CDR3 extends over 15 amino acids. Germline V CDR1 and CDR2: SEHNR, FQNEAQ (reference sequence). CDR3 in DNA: TGTGCCAGCACCCCGGAGGGGGATTCTAATTCACCCCTCCACTTT. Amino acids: CASTPEGDSNSPLHF.

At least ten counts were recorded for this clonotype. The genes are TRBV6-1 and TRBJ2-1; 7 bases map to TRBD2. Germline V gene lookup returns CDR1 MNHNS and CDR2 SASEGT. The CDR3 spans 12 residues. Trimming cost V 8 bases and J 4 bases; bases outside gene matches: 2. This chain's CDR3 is CASRRGYNEQFF. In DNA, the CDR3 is TGTGCCAGCCGGCGGGGGTACAATGAGCAGTTCTTC.

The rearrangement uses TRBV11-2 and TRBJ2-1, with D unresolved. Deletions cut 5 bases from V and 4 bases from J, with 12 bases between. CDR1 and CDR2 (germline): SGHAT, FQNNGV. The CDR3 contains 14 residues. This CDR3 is CASSPPLGYNEQFF. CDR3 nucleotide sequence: TGTGCCAGCAGCCCCCCCCTGGGGTACAATGAGCAGTTCTTC.

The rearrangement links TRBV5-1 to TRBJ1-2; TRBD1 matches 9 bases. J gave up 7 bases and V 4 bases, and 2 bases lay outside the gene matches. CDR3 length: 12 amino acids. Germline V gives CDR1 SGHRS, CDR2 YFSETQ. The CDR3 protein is CASSEGQGGYTF. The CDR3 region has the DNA TGCGCCAGCAGCGAGGGACAGGGTGGCTACACCTTC.

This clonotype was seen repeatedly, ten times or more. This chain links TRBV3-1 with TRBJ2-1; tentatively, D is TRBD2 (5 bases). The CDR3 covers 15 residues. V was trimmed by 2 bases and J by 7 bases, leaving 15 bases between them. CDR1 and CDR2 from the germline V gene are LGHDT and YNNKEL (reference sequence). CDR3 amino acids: CASSQRGISRNEQFF. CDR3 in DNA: TGTGCCAGCAGCCAAAGAGGGATTAGTAGGAATGAGCAGTTCTTC.